Following are 20 T cell receptor beta chains from one sample sequenced in a study of cytomegalovirus exposure and HLA in healthy donors. PCR amplification relied on 60 Vbeta primers (plus 13 Jbeta primers). Sequencing was performed with immunoSEQ multiplex PCR; in TCRdb, only in-frame clones are kept and a portion is missing. In the table there are about 200,000 clones, approximately 82% of which are singletons. Sequencing was performed on PBMCs. These receptors all come from a woman aged 18-29 years in good health and CMV-seronegative.

This chain links TRBV2 with TRBJ2-2; D gene uncertain. CDR3 length: 13 residues. The germline CDR1 and CDR2 sequences are SNHLY and FYNNEI. Trimming removed 7 bases at V and 3 bases at J, with 9 bases between. The CDR3, as DNA: TGTGCCAGCAAAGAGACTTACACCGGGGAGCTGTTTTTT. It codes for CASKETYTGELFF.

This clone has just a few counts. The chain couples TRBV27 to TRBJ2-7, with a weak D call TRBD1 (6 bases). CDR1 is MNHEY, CDR2 SMNVEV, per germline (reference sequence). This CDR3 spans 13 amino acids. Trimming removed 7 bases from V and 4 bases from J, with 14 bases in between. The CDR3 region is CASTLGRGYEQYF. The CDR3 DNA reads TGTGCCAGCACTTTGGGCAGGGGATACGAGCAGTACTTC.

The chain links TRBV30 to TRBJ1-2, with 7 bases aligning to TRBD1. Germline-derived CDR1 and CDR2 are GTSNPN and SVGIG (reference sequence). This CDR3 has 14 residues. V shed 0 bases and J 4 bases; nucleotides not matched to a gene: 5. In DNA, the CDR3 is TGTGCCTGGAGTGTGGTTAGGGGGCTCTATGGCTACACCTTC. Its protein is CAWSVVRGLYGYTF.

This clone was observed a single time. The chain uses TRBV7-2 and TRBJ2-3; TRBD1 aligns across 8 bases. Germline V CDR1 and CDR2: SGHTA, FQGNSA. This CDR3 has 14 amino acids. J was trimmed by 5 bases and V by 5 bases; bases with no gene match: 6. CDR3 in DNA: TGTGCCAGCAGCCCCCGGACAGGGCAAGATACGCAGTATTTT. Translating it yields CASSPRTGQDTQYF.

This sequence joins TRBV15 and TRBJ2-5, with 9 bases fitting TRBD1. The last part of the DNA fits TRBJ2-7 better; the J call may be wrong. Germline assignment: CDR1 LNHNV and CDR2 YYDKDF (reference sequence). This CDR3 comprises 15 residues. CDR3 sequence reads: CATSRAGTGPYEQYF. CDR3 DNA: TGTGCCACCAGCAGAGCTGGGACAGGGCCCTACGAGCAGTACTTC.

The chain employs TRBV5-6 and TRBJ2-4; 7 positions match TRBD2. The J segment lost 2 bases and the V segment lost 4 bases, leaving 6 bases of the junction unmatched. The V gene's germline CDR1 is SGHDT and CDR2 YYEEEE. This CDR3 is 15 amino acids long. The CDR3 spells CASSDFGGTKNIQYF. As DNA, the CDR3 is TGTGCCAGCAGCGATTTCGGGGGGACCAAAAACATTCAGTACTTC.

The chain recombines TRBV28 with TRBJ2-2, with TRBD2 matching over 8 bases. The CDR3 has 20 residues. Germline CDR1 and CDR2: MDHEN and SYDVKM. J gave up 1 base and V 4 bases, and 17 bases lay outside the gene matches. This chain's CDR3 is CASSSETYIIAGKNTGELFF. The CDR3 DNA follows: TGTGCCAGCAGTTCCGAGACATACATTATAGCGGGAAAGAACACCGGGGAGCTGTTTTTT.

J is TRBJ2-1 and V is TRBV5-4, with 8 positions matching TRBD2. The CDR3 loop spans 16 amino acids. CDR1 is SGHNT and CDR2 is YYREEE in the germline V gene (reference sequence). J lost 6 bases, V lost 0 bases, and 8 bases had no gene match. The CDR3 spells CASSLDAASGLNEQFF. The CDR3 DNA follows: TGTGCCAGCAGCTTGGACGCGGCTAGCGGGCTCAATGAGCAGTTCTTC.

The J gene is TRBJ1-4, the V gene TRBV11-2; 8 positions agree with TRBD1. The CDR3 runs to 14 residues. The germline V gene has CDR1 SGHAT and CDR2 FQNNGV. The trim removed 5 bases at V and 7 bases at J, leaving 6 bases unmatched. The CDR3 reads CASSRAGGSEKLFF. DNA for the CDR3: TGTGCCAGCAGCCGGGCAGGGGGCAGTGAAAAACTGTTTTTT.

The CDR3 reads CAWSVGGALNEKLFF. The CDR3 coding sequence is TGTGCCTGGAGTGTAGGGGGTGCCCTTAATGAAAAACTGTTTTTT. The V gene is TRBV30, the J gene TRBJ1-4; D perhaps matches TRBD1 (6 bases). This CDR3 comprises 15 residues. V was shortened by 0 bases and J by 4 bases, with 12 bases between the two germline ends. Germline V gives CDR1 GTSNPN, CDR2 SVGIG (reference sequence).

The CDR3 DNA reads TGTGCCAGCAGCAAAGAATGGGATGCTAGCGGGAGGATAAGGGACAATGAGCAGTTCTTC. Its protein is CASSKEWDASGRIRDNEQFF. The rearrangement uses TRBV21-1 and TRBJ2-1; the table's D call, TRBD2, has no DNA check behind it. TRBV21-1 is an annotated pseudogene. The CDR3 is 20 amino acids.

The chain carries TRBV5-5 and TRBJ2-1; D perhaps matches TRBD1 (7 bases). Germline V gene sequence: CDR1 SGHKS, CDR2 YYEKEE (reference sequence). The CDR3 is made up of 16 amino acids. V lost 4 bases and J lost 4, with 18 bases in between. The CDR3 sequence: CASSPRQGGEYNEQFF. The CDR3, as DNA: TGTGCCAGCAGCCCCCGACAGGGAGGAGAATACAATGAGCAGTTCTTC.

This chain links TRBV4-2 with TRBJ1-2; 7 nucleotides agree with TRBD1. Germline V lookup: CDR1 LGHNA, CDR2 YNFKEQ. The junction had 6 bases not matched to a gene; V was cut back by 1 base and J by 7 bases. The CDR3 covers 14 residues. The CDR3 DNA is TGTGCCAGCAGCCAAGTGACAGGGAGGAGTGGCTACACCTTC. This gives the protein CASSQVTGRSGYTF.

This clone was found once. The rearrangement uses TRBV5-1 and TRBJ1-3; D remains unclear. The V gene's germline CDR1 is SGHRS and CDR2 YFSETQ. V was clipped by 4 bases and J by 0 bases, with 5 bases between them. The CDR3 spans 13 residues. CDR3 region: CASSRVSGNTIYF. The DNA of the CDR3 is TGCGCCAGCAGCCGAGTCTCTGGAAACACCATATATTTT.

The V call is TRBV7-9, the J call TRBJ2-4; TRBD2 matches 10 bases. The J segment lost 6 bases and the V segment lost 4 bases, leaving 3 bases of the junction unmatched. This CDR3 is built from 14 residues. Germline CDR1 reads SEHNR; CDR2 reads FQNEAQ (reference sequence). The CDR3 region is CASSSEREGNIQYF. The CDR3 DNA sequence: TGTGCCAGCAGCTCTGAGCGGGAGGGAAACATTCAGTACTTC.

The CDR3: CASTDPGQGTGELFF. The CDR3 region has the DNA TGTGCCAGCACCGACCCGGGACAGGGGACCGGGGAGCTGTTTTTT. The chain links TRBV7-9 to TRBJ2-2; 10 bases line up with TRBD1. The CDR3 is made up of 15 amino acids. The ends lost 7 bases at V and 5 bases at J; junction bases unmatched: 7. Germline-derived CDR1 and CDR2 are SEHNR and FQNEAQ (reference sequence).

Only a few counts were recorded for this clone. V and J are TRBV10-1 and TRBJ2-3; possibly TRBD2 for D (5 bases). CDR3 length: 15 amino acids. CDR1 is WNHNN and CDR2 is SYGVQD in the germline V gene (reference sequence). V lost 6 bases, J lost 5 bases, and 18 bases lay in between. In DNA, the CDR3 is TGCGCCAGCAGCAGTGGCAGCGGCTGGGGAGATACGCAGTATTTT. Translated: CASSSGSGWGDTQYF.

V and J are TRBV2 and TRBJ2-7; 8 nucleotides line up with TRBD2. The V gene's germline CDR1 is SNHLY and CDR2 FYNNEI. The CDR3 covers 12 residues. Losses at the gene ends were 3 bases for V and 6 bases for J; bases not matched to a gene: 1. In nucleotides, the CDR3 is TGTGCCAGCAGTGAGACTAGCGCCGAGCAGTACGTC. It translates to CASSETSAEQYV.

CDR3 protein: CASIKGLRANVLTF. The CDR3 DNA reads TGTGCCAGCATTAAGGGACTTCGGGCCAACGTCCTGACTTTC. The J gene is TRBJ2-6, the V gene TRBV6-1, with TRBD2 as a possible D gene (6 bases). V lost 7 bases to trimming and J lost 5 bases, with 12 bases between them. This CDR3 is built from 14 residues. CDR1 is MNHNS and CDR2 is SASEGT in the germline V gene.

The chain uses TRBV29-1 and TRBJ1-1; TRBD1 matches at 7 bases. With V trimmed by 3 bases and J by 0 bases, 10 bases remained unmatched. This CDR3 contains 16 residues. The germline gives CDR1 SQVTM, CDR2 ANQGSEA. CDR3: CSVDGTANTMNTEAFF. The CDR3 coding sequence is TGCAGCGTTGATGGGACAGCCAACACCATGAACACTGAAGCTTTCTTT.